These 5 T cell receptor beta chains share one sample of origin, sequenced in a study of T cell responses to AZD1222 COVID-19 vaccine. The assay was immunoSEQ multiplex PCR, and TCRdb's table has in-frame clones only and misses some. The sample holds 160,000 or so clones, 88% seen once. The specimen was peripheral blood, collected on day 0 of AZD1222 vaccination. All receptors come from an adult in good health.

V gene TRBV27 combines with J gene TRBJ1-5, with a tentative D call TRBD1 (5 bases). V was pared by 5 bases and J by 3 bases, with 17 bases between. This CDR3 contains 16 residues. CDR1 MNHEY and CDR2 SMNVEV come from the germline V gene (reference sequence). CDR3 loop: CASSPFPGRDNQPQHF. Here the CDR3 DNA reads TGTGCCAGCAGTCCCTTCCCGGGGCGCGACAATCAGCCCCAGCATTTT.

V is TRBV5-8 and J is TRBJ2-1; D call uncertain. The V end lost 2 bases, the J end lost 10 bases, and 13 bases lay between the germline ends. This CDR3 is built from 13 residues. CDR1 is SGHTS, CDR2 YDEGEE, per germline. This chain's CDR3 is CASSFIKGSEQFF. CDR3 coding DNA: TGTGCCAGCAGCTTTATTAAGGGTTCGGAGCAGTTCTTC.

The V call is TRBV6-2 or TRBV6-3, the J call TRBJ1-3; D perhaps matches TRBD1 (5 bases). V was cut by 5 bases and J by 0 bases, with 14 bases left in between. The CDR3 is 16 residues long. The V gene's germline CDR1 is MNHEY and CDR2 SVGEGT. The CDR3 region is CASSPKTEPSGNTIYF. The CDR3 coding sequence is TGTGCCAGCAGTCCCAAGACAGAACCCTCTGGAAACACCATATATTTT.

V and J are TRBV3-1 (or the pseudogene TRBV3-2) and TRBJ2-1; TRBD1 matches 7 bases. J lost 0 bases, V lost 4 bases, and 0 bases had no gene match. The CDR3 loop spans 14 amino acids. Per germline, CDR1 LGHDT and CDR2 YNNKEL (reference sequence). The CDR3 sequence: CASSRDSSYNEQFF. The CDR3 DNA is TGTGCCAGCAGCCGGGACAGCTCCTACAATGAGCAGTTCTTC.

V gene TRBV9 combines with J gene TRBJ2-3; TRBD2 aligns across 10 bases. The germline gives CDR1 SGDLS, CDR2 YYNGEE. The trim removed 0 bases at V and 2 bases at J, leaving 3 bases unmatched. This CDR3 comprises 16 residues. The DNA for the CDR3 is TGTGCCAGCAGCGTAGAGACTAGCGGGCACACAGATACGCAGTATTTT. It yields the protein CASSVETSGHTDTQYF.